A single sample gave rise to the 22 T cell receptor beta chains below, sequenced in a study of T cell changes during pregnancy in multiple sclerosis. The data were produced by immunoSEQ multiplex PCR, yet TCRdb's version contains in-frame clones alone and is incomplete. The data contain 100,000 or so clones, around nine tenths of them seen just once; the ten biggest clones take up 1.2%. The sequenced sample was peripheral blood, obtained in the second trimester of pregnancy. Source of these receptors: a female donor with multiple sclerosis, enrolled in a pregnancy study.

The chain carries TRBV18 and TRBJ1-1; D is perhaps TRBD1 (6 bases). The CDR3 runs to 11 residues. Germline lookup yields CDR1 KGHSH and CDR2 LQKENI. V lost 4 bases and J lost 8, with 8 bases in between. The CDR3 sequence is CASSLDREAFF. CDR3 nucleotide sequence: TGTGCCAGCTCACTCGACAGGGAAGCTTTCTTT.

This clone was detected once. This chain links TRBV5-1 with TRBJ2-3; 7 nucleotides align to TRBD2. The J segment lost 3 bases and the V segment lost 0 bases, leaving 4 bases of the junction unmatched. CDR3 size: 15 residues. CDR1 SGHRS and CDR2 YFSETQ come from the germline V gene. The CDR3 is CASSLAGEGTDTQYF. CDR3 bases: TGCGCCAGCAGCTTGGCCGGGGAGGGAACAGATACGCAGTATTTT.

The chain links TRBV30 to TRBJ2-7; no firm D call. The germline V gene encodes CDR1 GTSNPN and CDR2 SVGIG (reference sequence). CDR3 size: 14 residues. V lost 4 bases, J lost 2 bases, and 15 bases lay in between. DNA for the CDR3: TGTGCCTGGAATCGAGGTGGAACCACCTACGAGCAGTACTTC. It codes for CAWNRGGTTYEQYF.

CDR3 DNA: TGTGCCTGGAGGAAAGCGGGGGATTCACCCCTCCACTTT. Amino acid sequence: CAWRKAGDSPLHF. The chain recombines TRBV30 with TRBJ1-6, with D perhaps matching TRBD1 (5 bases). CDR1 is GTSNPN and CDR2 is SVGIG in the germline V gene (reference sequence). V lost 3 bases and J lost 8, with 11 bases in between. The CDR3 is 13 residues long.

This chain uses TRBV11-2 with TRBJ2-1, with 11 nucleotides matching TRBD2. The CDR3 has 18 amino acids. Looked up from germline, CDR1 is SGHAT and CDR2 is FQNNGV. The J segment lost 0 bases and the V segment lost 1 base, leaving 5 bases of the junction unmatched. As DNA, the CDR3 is TGTGCCAGCAGCTTAGGACTAGCGGGGAGGAGCTCCTACAATGAGCAGTTCTTC. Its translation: CASSLGLAGRSSYNEQFF.

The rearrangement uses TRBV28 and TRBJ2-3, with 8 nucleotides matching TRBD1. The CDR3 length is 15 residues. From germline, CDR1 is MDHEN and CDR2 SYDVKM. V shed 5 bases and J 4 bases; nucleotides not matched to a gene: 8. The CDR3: CASSPTGEGADTQYF. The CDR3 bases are TGTGCCAGCAGTCCGACAGGGGAAGGTGCAGATACGCAGTATTTT.

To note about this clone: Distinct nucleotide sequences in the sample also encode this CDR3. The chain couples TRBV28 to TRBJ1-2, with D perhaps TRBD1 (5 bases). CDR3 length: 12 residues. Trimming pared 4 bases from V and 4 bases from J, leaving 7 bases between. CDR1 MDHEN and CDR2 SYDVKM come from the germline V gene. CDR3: CASSSGGYGYTF. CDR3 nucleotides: TGTGCCAGCAGTTCCGGGGGCTATGGCTACACCTTC.

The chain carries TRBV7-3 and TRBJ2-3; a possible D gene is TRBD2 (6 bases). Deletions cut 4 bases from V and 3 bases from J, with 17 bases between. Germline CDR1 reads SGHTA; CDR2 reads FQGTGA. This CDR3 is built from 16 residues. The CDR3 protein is CASSSKWVEGTDTQYF. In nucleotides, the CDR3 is TGTGCCAGCAGCTCAAAATGGGTGGAGGGGACAGATACGCAGTATTTT. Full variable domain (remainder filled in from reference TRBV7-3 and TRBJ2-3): GAGVSQTPSNKVTEKGKYVELRCDPISGHTALYWYRQSLGQGPEFLIYFQGTGAADDSGLPNDRFFAVRPEGSVSTLKIQRTERGDSAVYLCASSSKWVEGTDTQYFGPGTRLTVL.

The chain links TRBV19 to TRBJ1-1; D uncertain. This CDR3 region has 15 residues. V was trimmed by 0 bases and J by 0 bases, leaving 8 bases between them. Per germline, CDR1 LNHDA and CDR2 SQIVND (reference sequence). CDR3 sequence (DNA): TGTGCCAGTAGTATAGATCTTACGGTGAACACTGAAGCTTTCTTT. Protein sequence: CASSIDLTVNTEAFF. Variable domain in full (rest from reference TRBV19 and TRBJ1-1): DGGITQSPKYLFRKEGQNVTLSCEQNLNHDAMYWYRQDPGQGLRLIYYSQIVNDFQKGDIAEGYSVSREKKESFPLTVTSAQKNPTAFYLCASSIDLTVNTEAFFGQGTRLTVV.

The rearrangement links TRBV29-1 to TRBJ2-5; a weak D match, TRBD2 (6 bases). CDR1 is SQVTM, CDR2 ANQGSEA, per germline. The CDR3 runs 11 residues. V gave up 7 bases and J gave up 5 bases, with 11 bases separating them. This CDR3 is CSGGVRETQYF. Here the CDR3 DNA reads TGCAGCGGCGGGGTGAGGGAGACCCAGTACTTC.

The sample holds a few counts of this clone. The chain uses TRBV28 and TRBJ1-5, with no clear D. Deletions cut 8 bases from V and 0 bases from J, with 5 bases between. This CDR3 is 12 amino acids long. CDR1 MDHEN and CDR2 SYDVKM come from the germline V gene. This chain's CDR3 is CASRVSNQPQHF. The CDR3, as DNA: TGTGCCAGCCGGGTTAGCAATCAGCCCCAGCATTTT.

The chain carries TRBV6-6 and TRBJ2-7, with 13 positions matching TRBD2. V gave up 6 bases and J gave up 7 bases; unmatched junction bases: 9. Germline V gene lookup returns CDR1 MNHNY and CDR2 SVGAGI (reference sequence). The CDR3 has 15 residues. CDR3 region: CASRSSTSGRWEQYF. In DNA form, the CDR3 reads TGTGCCAGCAGAAGCTCGACTAGCGGGAGGTGGGAGCAGTACTTC.

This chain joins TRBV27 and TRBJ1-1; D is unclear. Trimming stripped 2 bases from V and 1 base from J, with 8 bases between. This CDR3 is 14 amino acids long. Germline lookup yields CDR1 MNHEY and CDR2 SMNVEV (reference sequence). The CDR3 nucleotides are TGTGCCAGCAGTTTAGGCGGGAAGAACACTGAAGCTTTCTTT. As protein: CASSLGGKNTEAFF.

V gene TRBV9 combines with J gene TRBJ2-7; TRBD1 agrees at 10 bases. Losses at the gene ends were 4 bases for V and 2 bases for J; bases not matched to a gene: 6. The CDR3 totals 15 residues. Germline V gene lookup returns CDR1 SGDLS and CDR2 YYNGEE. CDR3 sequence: CASSLGQGRTYEQYF. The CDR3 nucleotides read TGTGCCAGCAGCTTGGGACAGGGGAGAACCTACGAGCAGTACTTC.

Written as DNA, the CDR3 is TGTGCTAGTGGTTCCCCGACAGGGGACTTCGAGGAGACCCAGTACTTC. Its translation: CASGSPTGDFEETQYF. The V and J genes are TRBV12-5 and TRBJ2-5, with 8 bases aligning to TRBD1. CDR1 LGHNT and CDR2 FRNRAP come from the germline V gene. Losses at the gene ends were 4 bases for V and 5 bases for J; bases not matched to a gene: 12. The CDR3 consists of 16 residues.

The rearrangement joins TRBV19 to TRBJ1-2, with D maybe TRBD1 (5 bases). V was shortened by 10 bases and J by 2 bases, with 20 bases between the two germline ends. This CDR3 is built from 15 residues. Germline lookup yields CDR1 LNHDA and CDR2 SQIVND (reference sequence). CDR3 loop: CATRTGGDPNYGYTF. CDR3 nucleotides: TGTGCCACCCGAACCGGGGGGGACCCAAACTATGGCTACACCTTC. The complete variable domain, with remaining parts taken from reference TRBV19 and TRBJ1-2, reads DGGITQSPKYLFRKEGQNVTLSCEQNLNHDAMYWYRQDPGQGLRLIYYSQIVNDFQKGDIAEGYSVSREKKESFPLTVTSAQKNPTAFYLCATRTGGDPNYGYTFGSGTRLTVV.

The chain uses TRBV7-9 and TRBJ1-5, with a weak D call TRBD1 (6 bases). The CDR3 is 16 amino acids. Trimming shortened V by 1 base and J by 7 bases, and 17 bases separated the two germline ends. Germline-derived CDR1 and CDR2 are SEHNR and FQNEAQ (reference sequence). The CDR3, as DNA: TGTGCCAGCAGCTTAGGAGGCCAGGGGCTAGGGCAGCCCCAGCATTTT. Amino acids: CASSLGGQGLGQPQHF.

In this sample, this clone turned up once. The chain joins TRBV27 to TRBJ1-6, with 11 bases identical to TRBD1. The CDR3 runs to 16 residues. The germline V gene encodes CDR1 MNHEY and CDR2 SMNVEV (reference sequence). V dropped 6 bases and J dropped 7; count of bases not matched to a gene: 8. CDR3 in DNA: TGTGCCAGCAGGCTGGGACAGGGGGGAGGCAATTCACCCCTCCACTTT. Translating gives CASRLGQGGGNSPLHF.

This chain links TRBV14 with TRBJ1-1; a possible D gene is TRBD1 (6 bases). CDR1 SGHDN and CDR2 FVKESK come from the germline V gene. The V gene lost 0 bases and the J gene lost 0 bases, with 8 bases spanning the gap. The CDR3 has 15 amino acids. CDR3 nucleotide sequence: TGTGCCAGCAGCCAAGACAGGGGTATGAACACTGAAGCTTTCTTT. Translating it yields CASSQDRGMNTEAFF.

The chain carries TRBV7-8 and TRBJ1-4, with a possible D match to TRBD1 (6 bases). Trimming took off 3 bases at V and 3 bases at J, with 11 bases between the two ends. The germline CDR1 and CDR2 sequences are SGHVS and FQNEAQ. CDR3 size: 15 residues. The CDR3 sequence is CASSFLGQPNEKLFF. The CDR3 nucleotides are TGTGCCAGCAGCTTTCTCGGACAGCCTAATGAAAAACTGTTTTTT.

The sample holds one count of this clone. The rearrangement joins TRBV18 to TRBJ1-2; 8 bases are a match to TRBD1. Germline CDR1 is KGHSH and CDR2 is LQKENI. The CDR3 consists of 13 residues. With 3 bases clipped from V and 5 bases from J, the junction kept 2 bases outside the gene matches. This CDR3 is CASSPGQAYGYTF. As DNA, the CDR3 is TGTGCCAGCTCACCGGGACAGGCGTATGGCTACACCTTC.

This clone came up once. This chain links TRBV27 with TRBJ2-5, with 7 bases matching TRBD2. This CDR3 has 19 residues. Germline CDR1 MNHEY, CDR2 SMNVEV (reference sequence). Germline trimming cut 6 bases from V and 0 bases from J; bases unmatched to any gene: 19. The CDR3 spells CASSTRPNRRGKYQETQYF. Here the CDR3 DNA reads TGTGCCAGCAGCACGCGACCTAATAGGCGGGGGAAGTACCAAGAGACCCAGTACTTC.